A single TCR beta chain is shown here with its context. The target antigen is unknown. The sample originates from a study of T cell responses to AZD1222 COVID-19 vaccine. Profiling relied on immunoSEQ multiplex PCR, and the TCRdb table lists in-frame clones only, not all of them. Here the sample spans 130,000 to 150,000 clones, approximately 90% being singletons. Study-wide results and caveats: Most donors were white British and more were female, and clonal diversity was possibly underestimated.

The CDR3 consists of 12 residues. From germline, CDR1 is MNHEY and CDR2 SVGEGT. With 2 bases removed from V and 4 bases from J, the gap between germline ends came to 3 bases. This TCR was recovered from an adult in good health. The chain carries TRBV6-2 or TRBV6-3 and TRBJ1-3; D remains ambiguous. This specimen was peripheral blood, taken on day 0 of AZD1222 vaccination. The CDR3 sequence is CASSYEGNTIYF. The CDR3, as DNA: TGTGCCAGCAGTTACGAGGGAAACACCATATATTTT.